This TCR beta chain was captured by sequencing in a study of cytomegalovirus exposure and HLA in healthy donors. Primers for the PCR totalled 60 Vbeta and 13 Jbeta. Here immunoSEQ multiplex PCR was the method, and the copy in TCRdb shows in-frame clones only, minus some. Altogether 150,000 or so clones are present, about 75% being singletons, with the ten largest covering approximately 10%. V gave up 7 bases and J gave up 7 bases; unmatched junction bases: 7. The CDR3 runs 13 residues. Germline lookup yields CDR1 LNHDA and CDR2 SQIVND (reference sequence). Sequenced material: PBMCs. The source is a young man in good health and CMV-seropositive. The gene calls are TRBV19 and TRBJ2-7, with 10 bases fitting TRBD1. The CDR3 loop is CASTGTGDGEQYF. In nucleotides, the CDR3 is TGTGCCAGTACCGGGACAGGGGATGGGGAGCAGTACTTC.